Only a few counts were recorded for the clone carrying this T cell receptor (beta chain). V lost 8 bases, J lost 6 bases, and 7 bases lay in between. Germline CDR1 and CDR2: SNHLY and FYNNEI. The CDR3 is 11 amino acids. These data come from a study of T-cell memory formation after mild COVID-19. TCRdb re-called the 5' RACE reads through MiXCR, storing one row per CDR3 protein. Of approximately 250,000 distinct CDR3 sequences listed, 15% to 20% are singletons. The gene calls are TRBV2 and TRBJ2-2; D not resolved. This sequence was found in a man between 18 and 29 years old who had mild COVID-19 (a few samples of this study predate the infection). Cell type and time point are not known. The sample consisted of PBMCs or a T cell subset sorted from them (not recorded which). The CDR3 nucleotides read TGTGCCAGCCGCCGGGCCGGGGAGCTGTTTTTT. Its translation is CASRRAGELFF.